Reported below is one TCR beta chain. This entry is derived from a study of technical replicates of blood from a handful of donors. Clones were read by immunoSEQ multiplex PCR, and TCRdb kept only the in-frame ones, dropping some. The repertoire holds approximately 65,000 clones, with around nine tenths as singletons. V shed 2 bases and J 2 bases; nucleotides not matched to a gene: 6. The CDR3 is 18 amino acids. Germline values: CDR1 SGHRS, CDR2 YFSETQ. The TCR was taken from a human donor in good health. Some clones in this sample may be carry-over from other donors' samples. The chain combines TRBV5-1 with TRBJ2-6; 11 nucleotides line up with TRBD2. What was sequenced was PBMCs. CDR3 nucleotides: TGCGCCAGCAGCTTTACTAGCGGGAGTTATCCTGGGGCCAACGTCCTGACTTTC. Translating it yields CASSFTSGSYPGANVLTF.